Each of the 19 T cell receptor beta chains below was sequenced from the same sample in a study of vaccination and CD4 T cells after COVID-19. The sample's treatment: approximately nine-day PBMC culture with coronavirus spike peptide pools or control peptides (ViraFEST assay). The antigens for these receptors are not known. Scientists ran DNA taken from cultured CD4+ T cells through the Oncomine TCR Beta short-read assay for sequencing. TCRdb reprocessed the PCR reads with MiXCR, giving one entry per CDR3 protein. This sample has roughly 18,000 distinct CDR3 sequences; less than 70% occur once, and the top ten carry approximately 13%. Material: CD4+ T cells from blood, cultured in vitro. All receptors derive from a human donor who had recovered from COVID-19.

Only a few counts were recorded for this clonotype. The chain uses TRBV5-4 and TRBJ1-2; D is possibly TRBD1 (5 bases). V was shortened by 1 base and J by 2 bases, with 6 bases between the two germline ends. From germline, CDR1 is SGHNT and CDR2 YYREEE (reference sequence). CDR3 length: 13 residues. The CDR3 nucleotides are TGTGCCAGCAGCTTGTGGGGGAACTATGGCTACACCTTC. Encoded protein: CASSLWGNYGYTF.

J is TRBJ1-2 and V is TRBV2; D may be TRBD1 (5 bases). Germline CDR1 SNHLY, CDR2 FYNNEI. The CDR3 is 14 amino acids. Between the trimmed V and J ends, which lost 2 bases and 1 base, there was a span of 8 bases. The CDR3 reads CASSETGHNYGYTF. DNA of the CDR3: TGTGCCAGCAGTGAAACAGGCCATAACTATGGCTACACCTTC.

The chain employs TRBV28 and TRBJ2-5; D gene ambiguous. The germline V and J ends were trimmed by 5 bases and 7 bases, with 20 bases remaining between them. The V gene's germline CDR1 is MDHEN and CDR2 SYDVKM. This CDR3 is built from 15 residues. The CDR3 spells CASSPGSAGKGTQYF. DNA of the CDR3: TGTGCCAGCAGTCCCGGATCCGCTGGAAAGGGGACCCAGTACTTC. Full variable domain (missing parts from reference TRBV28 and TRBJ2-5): DVKVTQSSRYLVKRTGEKVFLECVQDMDHENMFWYRQDPGLGLRLIYFSYDVKMKEKGDIPEGYSVSREKKERFSLILESASTNQTSMYLCASSPGSAGKGTQYFGPGTRLLVL.

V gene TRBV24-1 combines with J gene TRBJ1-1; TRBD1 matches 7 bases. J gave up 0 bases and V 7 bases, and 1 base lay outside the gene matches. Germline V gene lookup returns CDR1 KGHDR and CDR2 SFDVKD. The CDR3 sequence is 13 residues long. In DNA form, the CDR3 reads TGTGCCACCAGGGACAGGCTGAACACTGAAGCTTTCTTT. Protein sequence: CATRDRLNTEAFF.

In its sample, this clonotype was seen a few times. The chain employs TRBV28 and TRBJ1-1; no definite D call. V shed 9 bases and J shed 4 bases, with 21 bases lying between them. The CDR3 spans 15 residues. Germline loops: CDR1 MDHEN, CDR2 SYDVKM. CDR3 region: CASTTGATGGTEAFF. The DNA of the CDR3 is TGTGCCAGTACTACTGGAGCGACTGGCGGCACTGAAGCTTTCTTT. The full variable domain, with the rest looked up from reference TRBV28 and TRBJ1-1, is DVKVTQSSRYLVKRTGEKVFLECVQDMDHENMFWYRQDPGLGLRLIYFSYDVKMKEKGDIPEGYSVSREKKERFSLILESASTNQTSMYLCASTTGATGGTEAFFGQGTRLTVV.

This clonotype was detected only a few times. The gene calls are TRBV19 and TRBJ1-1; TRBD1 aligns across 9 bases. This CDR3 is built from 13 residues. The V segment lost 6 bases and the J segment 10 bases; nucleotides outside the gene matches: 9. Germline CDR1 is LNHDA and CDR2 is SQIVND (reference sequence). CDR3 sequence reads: CASSRDRERLAFF. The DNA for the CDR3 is TGTGCCAGTAGCCGGGACAGGGAGCGTCTAGCTTTCTTT. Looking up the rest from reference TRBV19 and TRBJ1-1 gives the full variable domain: DGGITQSPKYLFRKEGQNVTLSCEQNLNHDAMYWYRQDPGQGLRLIYYSQIVNDFQKGDIAEGYSVSREKKESFPLTVTSAQKNPTAFYLCASSRDRERLAFFGQGTRLTVV.

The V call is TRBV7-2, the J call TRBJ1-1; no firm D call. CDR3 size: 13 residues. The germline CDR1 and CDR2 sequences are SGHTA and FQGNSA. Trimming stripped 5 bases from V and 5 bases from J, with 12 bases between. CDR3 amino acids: CASSVTGETEAFF. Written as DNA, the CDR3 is TGTGCCAGCAGCGTTACGGGCGAGACTGAAGCTTTCTTT.

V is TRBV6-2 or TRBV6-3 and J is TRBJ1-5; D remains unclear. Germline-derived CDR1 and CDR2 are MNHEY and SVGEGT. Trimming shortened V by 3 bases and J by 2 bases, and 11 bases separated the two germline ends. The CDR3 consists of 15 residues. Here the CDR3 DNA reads TGTGCCAGCAGTTATACTGGGAAGGGCAATCAGCCCCAGCATTTT. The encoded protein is CASSYTGKGNQPQHF.

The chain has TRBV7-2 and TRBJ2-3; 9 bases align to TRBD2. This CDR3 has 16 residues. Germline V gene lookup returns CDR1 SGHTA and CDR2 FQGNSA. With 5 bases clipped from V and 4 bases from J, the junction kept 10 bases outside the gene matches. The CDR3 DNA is TGTGCCAGCAGCCGACCTCCTAGCGGGGCCCCAGATACGCAGTATTTT. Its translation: CASSRPPSGAPDTQYF. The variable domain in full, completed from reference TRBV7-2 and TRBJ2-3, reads GAGVSQSPSNKVTEKGKDVELRCDPISGHTALYWYRQSLGQGLEFLIYFQGNSAPDKSGLPSDRFSAERTGGSVSTLTIQRTQQEDSAVYLCASSRPPSGAPDTQYFGPGTRLTVL.

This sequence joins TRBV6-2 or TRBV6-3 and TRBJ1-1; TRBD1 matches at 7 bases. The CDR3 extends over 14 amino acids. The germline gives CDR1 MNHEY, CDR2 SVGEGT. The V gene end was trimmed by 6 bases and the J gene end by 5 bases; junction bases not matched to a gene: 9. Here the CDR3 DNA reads TGTGCCAGCAGCCTAGGGGGCGCAGGGACTGAAGCTTTCTTT. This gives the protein CASSLGGAGTEAFF.

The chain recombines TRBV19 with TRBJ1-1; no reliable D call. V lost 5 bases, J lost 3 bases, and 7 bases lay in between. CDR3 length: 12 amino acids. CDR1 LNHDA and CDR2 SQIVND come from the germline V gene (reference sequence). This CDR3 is CASSQIYTEAFF. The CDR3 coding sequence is TGTGCCAGTAGTCAAATATACACTGAAGCTTTCTTT.

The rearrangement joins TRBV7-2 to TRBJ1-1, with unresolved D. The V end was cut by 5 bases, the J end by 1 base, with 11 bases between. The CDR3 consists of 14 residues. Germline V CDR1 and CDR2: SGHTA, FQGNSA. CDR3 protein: CASSPRTTNTEAFF. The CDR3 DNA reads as TGTGCCAGCAGCCCCCGGACCACGAACACTGAAGCTTTCTTT.

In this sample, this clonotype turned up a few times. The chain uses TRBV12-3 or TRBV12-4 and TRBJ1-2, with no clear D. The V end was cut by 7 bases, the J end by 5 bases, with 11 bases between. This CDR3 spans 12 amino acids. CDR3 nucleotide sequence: TGTGCCAGCAAAGGACGTCGATATGGCTACACCTTC. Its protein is CASKGRRYGYTF.

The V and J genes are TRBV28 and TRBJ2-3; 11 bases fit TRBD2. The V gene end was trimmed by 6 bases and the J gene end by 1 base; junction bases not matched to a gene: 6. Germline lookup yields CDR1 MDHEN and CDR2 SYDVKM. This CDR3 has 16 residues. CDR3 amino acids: CASRKRLAGRTDTQYF. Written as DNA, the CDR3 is TGTGCCAGCAGAAAACGACTAGCGGGACGCACAGATACGCAGTATTTT.

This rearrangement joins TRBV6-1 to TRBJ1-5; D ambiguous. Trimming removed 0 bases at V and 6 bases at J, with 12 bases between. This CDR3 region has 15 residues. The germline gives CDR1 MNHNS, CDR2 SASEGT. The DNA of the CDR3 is TGTGCCAGCAGTGAAGCGATCACATCTAGTCAGCCCCAGCATTTT. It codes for CASSEAITSSQPQHF.

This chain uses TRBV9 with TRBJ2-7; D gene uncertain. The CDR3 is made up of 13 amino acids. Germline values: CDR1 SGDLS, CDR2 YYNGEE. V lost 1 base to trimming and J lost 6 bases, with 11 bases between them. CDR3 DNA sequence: TGTGCCAGCAGCGTAAAAGCCGGCGGCGAGCAGTACTTC. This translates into CASSVKAGGEQYF.

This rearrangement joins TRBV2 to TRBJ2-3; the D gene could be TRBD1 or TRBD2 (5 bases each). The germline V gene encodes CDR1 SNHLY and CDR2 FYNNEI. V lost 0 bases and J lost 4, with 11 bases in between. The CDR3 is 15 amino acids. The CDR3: CASSEARTGPDTQYF. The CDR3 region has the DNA TGTGCCAGCAGTGAAGCGCGGACGGGGCCAGATACGCAGTATTTT. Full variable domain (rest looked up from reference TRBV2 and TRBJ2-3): EPEVTQTPSHQVTQMGQEVILRCVPISNHLYFYWYRQILGQKVEFLVSFYNNEISEKSEIFDDQFSVERPDGSNFTLKIRSTKLEDSAMYFCASSEARTGPDTQYFGPGTRLTVL.

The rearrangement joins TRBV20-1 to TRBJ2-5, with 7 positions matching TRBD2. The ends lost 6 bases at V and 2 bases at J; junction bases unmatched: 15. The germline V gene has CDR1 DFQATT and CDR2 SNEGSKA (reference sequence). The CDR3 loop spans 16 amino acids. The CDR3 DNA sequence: TGCAGTGCCCCCCTCCCGGGGCTAGCGGTACAAGAGACCCAGTACTTC. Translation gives CSAPLPGLAVQETQYF.

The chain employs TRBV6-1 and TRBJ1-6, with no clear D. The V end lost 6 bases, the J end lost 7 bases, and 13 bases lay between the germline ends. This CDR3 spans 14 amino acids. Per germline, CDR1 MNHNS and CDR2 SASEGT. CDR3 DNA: TGTGCCAGCAGGCTTAACAACGGGAATTCACCCCTCCACTTT. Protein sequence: CASRLNNGNSPLHF.